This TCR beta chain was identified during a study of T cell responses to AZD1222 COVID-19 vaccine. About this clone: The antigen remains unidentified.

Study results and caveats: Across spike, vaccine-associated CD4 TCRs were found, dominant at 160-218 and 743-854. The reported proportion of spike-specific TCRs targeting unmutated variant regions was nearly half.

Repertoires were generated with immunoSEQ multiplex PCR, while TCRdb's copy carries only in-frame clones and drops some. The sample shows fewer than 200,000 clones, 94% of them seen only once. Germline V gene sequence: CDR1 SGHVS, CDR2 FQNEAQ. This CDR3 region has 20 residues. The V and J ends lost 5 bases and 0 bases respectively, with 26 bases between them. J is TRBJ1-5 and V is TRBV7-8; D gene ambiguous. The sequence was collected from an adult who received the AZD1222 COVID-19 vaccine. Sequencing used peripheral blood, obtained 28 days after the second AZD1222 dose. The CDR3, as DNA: TGTGCCAGCAGCCAGCACGCGACCCCGGCGGCACAGAATAGCAATCAGCCCCAGCATTTT. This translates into CASSQHATPAAQNSNQPQHF.